The 26 T cell receptor beta chains below all came from one sample that was sequenced in a study of blood T cell repertoires in COVID-19 (dated by TCRdb to 2019 to 2021). Library preparation employed the immunoSEQ multiplex PCR assay. The table was pulled from immuneACCESS by TCRdb, which kept in-frame rearrangements only. Such tables lose some clones; where checked, under half of the loss comes from unresolved V genes, and the rest has no known cause. Within this sample are about 160,000 clones, with around 74% of them counted one time only. Jointly, the top ten make up 7% to 10% of the sample. Sequencing was done on a sample of peripheral blood. These receptors were collected from a woman in her fifties or sixties with COVID-19, enrolled during active disease.

The rearrangement joins TRBV28 to TRBJ2-3; the D is unclear. Between the trimmed V and J ends, which lost 5 bases and 4 bases, there was a span of 19 bases. This CDR3 region has 16 residues. Germline V gene data show CDR1 as MDHEN and CDR2 as SYDVKM. The CDR3 DNA reads as TGTGCCAGCAGTCCTTATGGCCGAGGAACTTCAGATACGCAGTATTTT. Amino acids: CASSPYGRGTSDTQYF.

The V gene is TRBV10-2, the J gene TRBJ1-3; D gene unclear. The CDR3 consists of 17 residues. Trimming shortened V by 6 bases and J by 0 bases, and 18 bases separated the two germline ends. Per germline, CDR1 WSHSY and CDR2 SAAADI. The CDR3 loop reads CASRPMGSRSSGNTIYF. CDR3 coding DNA: TGCGCCAGCAGACCCATGGGCAGCAGGTCCTCTGGAAACACCATATATTTT.

The chain combines TRBV27 with TRBJ2-3; D is unresolved. This CDR3 region has 14 residues. CDR1 is MNHEY, CDR2 SMNVEV, per germline (reference sequence). Trimming removed 5 bases from V and 4 bases from J, with 13 bases in between. The CDR3 DNA follows: TGTGCCAGCAGTCTCCAAGAGTTGGCAGATACGCAGTATTTT. It yields the protein CASSLQELADTQYF.

The chain uses TRBV30 and TRBJ2-5; D is ambiguous. From germline, CDR1 is GTSNPN and CDR2 SVGIG (reference sequence). Trimming cost V 2 bases and J 3 bases, with 10 bases left between them. The CDR3 spans 13 residues. This CDR3 is CAWSLSEKETQYF. Written as DNA, the CDR3 is TGTGCCTGGAGTCTCAGCGAGAAAGAGACCCAGTACTTC.

This clone was counted a few times. One end of the junction fails to match germline, which may point to a read error. The chain links TRBV7-7 to TRBJ2-2; 8 nucleotides align to TRBD2. CDR3 length: 18 amino acids. CDR1 is SSHAT and CDR2 is FNYEAQ in the germline V gene (reference sequence). CDR3 coding DNA: TGTGCTAGCAGCCATTCTCCCTACGGCGGGGGGAGCACCGGGGAGCTGTTTTTT. Protein sequence: CASSHSPYGGGSTGELFF. Full variable domain (rest looked up from reference TRBV7-7 and TRBJ2-2): GAGVSQSPRYKVTKRGQDVTLRCDPISSHATLYWYQQALGQGPEFLTYFNYEAQPDKSGLPSDRFSAERPEGSISTLTIQRTEQRDSAMYRCASSHSPYGGGSTGELFFGEGSRLTVL.

This clone was detected only once. The V and J genes are TRBV5-5 and TRBJ2-7, with D possibly TRBD2 on 6 matching bases. The CDR3 extends over 14 amino acids. The V and J ends lost 3 bases and 5 bases respectively, with 15 bases between them. CDR1 is SGHKS and CDR2 is YYEKEE in the germline V gene (reference sequence). CDR3 DNA sequence: TGTGCCAGCAGCTACCGACTAGGTGGGGACGAGCAGTACTTC. It translates to CASSYRLGGDEQYF.

This chain connects TRBV6-5 to TRBJ1-1; TRBD1 matches at 7 bases. Unmatched junction bases numbered 1, after V lost 5 bases and J lost 1 base. Germline lookup yields CDR1 MNHEY and CDR2 SVGAGI. This CDR3 region has 13 residues. This CDR3 is CASSTGENTEAFF. CDR3 in DNA: TGTGCCAGCAGTACAGGGGAGAACACTGAAGCTTTCTTT.

The chain employs TRBV5-1 and TRBJ1-2, with 7 nucleotides matching TRBD1. The CDR3 covers 14 residues. V lost 2 bases to trimming and J lost 6 bases; unmatched junction nucleotides: 7. Germline assignment: CDR1 SGHRS and CDR2 YFSETQ. The CDR3 loop is CASSFVGDRDGYTF. CDR3 DNA: TGCGCCAGCAGCTTCGTAGGAGACAGGGATGGCTACACCTTC. The variable domain in full, with the rest retrieved from reference TRBV5-1 and TRBJ1-2, is KAGVTQTPRYLIKTRGQQVTLSCSPISGHRSVSWYQQTPGQGLQFLFEYFSETQRNKGNFPGRFSGRQFSNSRSEMNVSTLELGDSALYLCASSFVGDRDGYTFGSGTRLTVV.

The chain is built from TRBV18 and TRBJ1-5; D is possibly TRBD1 (5 bases). The germline V gene has CDR1 KGHSH and CDR2 LQKENI. Trimming stripped 3 bases from V and 1 base from J, with 13 bases between. The CDR3 is made up of 16 amino acids. The CDR3 loop reads CASSPGTLGSNQPQHF. The CDR3 nucleotides are TGTGCCAGCTCACCCGGGACTCTCGGAAGCAATCAGCCCCAGCATTTT.

The table lists this clone with a few counts. This rearrangement joins TRBV27 to TRBJ2-2; 10 bases fit TRBD2. This CDR3 is 16 amino acids long. CDR1 and CDR2 (germline): MNHEY, SMNVEV (reference sequence). V shed 6 bases and J 2 bases; nucleotides not matched to a gene: 6. DNA for the CDR3: TGTGCCAGCAGGCTACTAGCGGGGATTAACACCGGGGAGCTGTTTTTT. Its protein is CASRLLAGINTGELFF.

This clone was recorded a few times. The gene calls are TRBV29-1 and TRBJ1-2, with D possibly TRBD1 on 5 matching bases. Germline V gene sequence: CDR1 SQVTM, CDR2 ANQGSEA. The CDR3 totals 14 residues. Deletions cut 7 bases from V and 2 bases from J, with 17 bases between. For the CDR3, the DNA is TGCAGCGACGACGAACCCGGGGGGAACTATGGCTACACCTTC. Translated: CSDDEPGGNYGYTF.

The chain couples TRBV28 to TRBJ2-2; D perhaps matches TRBD2 (6 bases). The CDR3 is 16 residues long. The V end lost 4 bases, the J end lost 5 bases, and 17 bases lay between the germline ends. Germline-derived CDR1 and CDR2 are MDHEN and SYDVKM. The CDR3 here is CASSSSRRARTGELFF. CDR3 bases: TGTGCCAGCAGTTCAAGTAGGAGGGCCCGGACCGGGGAGCTGTTTTTT.

The chain couples TRBV5-1 to TRBJ2-3; 10 bases match TRBD2. The CDR3 has 17 residues. Germline trimming cut 1 base from V and 2 bases from J; bases unmatched to any gene: 7. Germline CDR1 SGHRS, CDR2 YFSETQ. CDR3 nucleotide sequence: TGCGCCAGCAGCTTGAAAACTAGCGGGGTAGCCACAGATACGCAGTATTTT. Protein: CASSLKTSGVATDTQYF.

V gene TRBV2 combines with J gene TRBJ2-1; D might be TRBD2 (5 bases). Looked up from germline, CDR1 is SNHLY and CDR2 is FYNNEI. Trimming pared 1 base from V and 3 bases from J, leaving 10 bases between. The CDR3 sequence is 15 residues long. The CDR3 DNA reads TGTGCCAGCAGTGAAGGGACTCCACTCTACAATGAGCAGTTCTTC. Amino acids: CASSEGTPLYNEQFF.

Note on this clone: The sample holds other DNA sequences that translate to the same CDR3. This chain joins TRBV2 and TRBJ1-1; 9 bases map to TRBD1. The CDR3 has 14 residues. V was clipped by 5 bases and J by 1 base; unmatched bases: 2. Germline V lookup: CDR1 SNHLY, CDR2 FYNNEI. Here the CDR3 reads CASSKGQGNTEAFF. The DNA for the CDR3 is TGTGCCAGCAGTAAGGGACAGGGGAACACTGAAGCTTTCTTT.

J is TRBJ1-1 and V is TRBV5-1, with 10 bases matching TRBD1. CDR1 and CDR2 from the germline V gene are SGHRS and YFSETQ. V lost 4 bases to trimming and J lost 6 bases; unmatched junction nucleotides: 6. This CDR3 has 14 residues. In nucleotides, the CDR3 is TGCGCCAGCAGCGATCGACAGGGGGCTTCTGAAGCTTTCTTT. Residues: CASSDRQGASEAFF. The full variable domain, rest sourced from reference TRBV5-1 and TRBJ1-1, is KAGVTQTPRYLIKTRGQQVTLSCSPISGHRSVSWYQQTPGQGLQFLFEYFSETQRNKGNFPGRFSGRQFSNSRSEMNVSTLELGDSALYLCASSDRQGASEAFFGQGTRLTVV.

The rearrangement uses TRBV10-3 and TRBJ2-3; D may be TRBD1 (6 bases). Trimming removed 8 bases from V and 6 bases from J, with 15 bases in between. Germline V gene lookup returns CDR1 ENHRY and CDR2 SYGVKD. The CDR3 has 13 residues. In nucleotides, the CDR3 is TGTGCCATCGGCCAACGGGACAAGGATACGCAGTATTTT. As protein: CAIGQRDKDTQYF.

This chain links TRBV7-2 with TRBJ1-2; 8 positions agree with TRBD1. The V segment lost 5 bases and the J segment 5 bases; nucleotides outside the gene matches: 13. Germline V gene data show CDR1 as SGHTA and CDR2 as FQGNSA. There are 16 residues in the CDR3. This CDR3 is CASSRSRDRTTYGYTF. CDR3 bases: TGTGCCAGCAGCCGTAGCCGGGACAGGACAACTTATGGCTACACCTTC.

The chain combines TRBV28 with TRBJ2-7; 8 nucleotides line up with TRBD1. V lost 5 bases to trimming and J lost 4 bases; unmatched junction nucleotides: 7. CDR3 length equals 14 residues. CDR1 and CDR2 from the germline V gene are MDHEN and SYDVKM. For the CDR3, the DNA is TGTGCCAGCAGTCTCCGGGACAGGCTTTACGAGCAGTACGTC. Translating gives CASSLRDRLYEQYV.

The rearrangement joins TRBV27 to TRBJ1-5, with D unresolved. Trimming left V 10 bases short and J 5 bases short, with 15 bases between. The CDR3 length is 13 residues. The germline CDR1 and CDR2 sequences are MNHEY and SMNVEV (reference sequence). The CDR3 loop reads CATLPSRDQPQHF. DNA for the CDR3: TGTGCCACCCTACCATCCCGTGATCAGCCCCAGCATTTT.

This clone appeared a single time. This chain links TRBV9 with TRBJ2-1; TRBD2 might be the D (5 bases). There are 12 residues in the CDR3. The V and J ends lost 3 bases and 9 bases respectively, with 10 bases between them. Germline V lookup: CDR1 SGDLS, CDR2 YYNGEE. Here the CDR3 DNA reads TGTGCCAGCAGCGGAGGGATTTCTGAGCAGTTCTTC. Its translation: CASSGGISEQFF.

CDR3 coding DNA: TGTGCCAGCAGCCCAGGGACTAGCGGGGCTCAAGAGACCCAGTACTTC. It yields the protein CASSPGTSGAQETQYF. The chain employs TRBV13 and TRBJ2-5; 13 bases agree with TRBD2. This CDR3 comprises 16 residues. The junction had 5 bases not matched to a gene; V was cut back by 5 bases and J by 2 bases. Per germline, CDR1 PRHDT and CDR2 FYEKMQ (reference sequence).

The chain's CDR3 is CASGAGGEQYF. DNA of the CDR3: TGTGCCAGCGGCGCAGGGGGCGAGCAGTACTTC. The rearrangement uses TRBV27 and TRBJ2-7; 7 bases line up with TRBD1. V gave up 8 bases and J gave up 6 bases; unmatched junction bases: 4. This CDR3 region has 11 residues. Germline CDR1 is MNHEY and CDR2 is SMNVEV (reference sequence).

The V gene is TRBV4-1, the J gene TRBJ1-2; TRBD1 matches at 8 bases. Germline V lookup: CDR1 MGHRA, CDR2 YSYEKL. V dropped 6 bases and J dropped 7; count of bases not matched to a gene: 10. The CDR3 sequence is 14 residues long. CDR3 sequence (DNA): TGCGCCAGCAGACTAACAGGGGGAGTAGGTGGCTACACCTTC. This translates into CASRLTGGVGGYTF.

J is TRBJ1-5 and V is TRBV4-2, with a tentative D call TRBD1 (6 bases). The CDR3 length is 19 residues. V lost 0 bases, J lost 1 base, and 19 bases lay in between. Germline-derived CDR1 and CDR2 are LGHNA and YNFKEQ. The DNA for the CDR3 is TGTGCCAGCAGCCAAGATGATGTGAGGACAGATCTAAGCAATCAGCCCCAGCATTTT. Translated, it gives CASSQDDVRTDLSNQPQHF.

This sequence joins TRBV5-5 and TRBJ2-2, with TRBD1 matching over 8 bases. CDR1 is SGHKS, CDR2 YYEKEE, per germline (reference sequence). This CDR3 comprises 15 residues. J gave up 7 bases and V 4 bases, and 9 bases lay outside the gene matches. CDR3 DNA: TGTGCCAGCAGCCCTGGACAGGGCCGTAGCGGGGAGCTGTTTTTT. Encoded protein: CASSPGQGRSGELFF.